These 21 T cell receptor beta chains share one sample of origin, sequenced in a study of blood T cell repertoires in COVID-19. Measured with immunoSEQ multiplex PCR; TCRdb has only the in-frame clones, and not every one. Of 95,000 to 150,000 clones in the sample, about four fifths were seen once. The sequencing input was PBMCs or T cells enriched from blood (not recorded which). Receptor source: a woman aged 25 to 39 who had recovered from COVID-19.

The chain joins TRBV18 to TRBJ2-7, with 8 bases aligning to TRBD2. Germline assignment: CDR1 KGHSH and CDR2 LQKENI. This CDR3 comprises 15 residues. The V gene end was trimmed by 7 bases and the J gene end by 4 bases; junction bases not matched to a gene: 12. For the CDR3, the DNA is TGTGCCAGCTATGGCCAGGTAGCGGGAACATACGAGCAGTACTTC. Residues: CASYGQVAGTYEQYF. The whole variable domain, remainder taken from reference TRBV18 and TRBJ2-7, is NAGVMQNPRHLVRRRGQEARLRCSPMKGHSHVYWYRQLPEEGLKFMVYLQKENIIDESGMPKERFSAEFPKEGPSILRIQQVVRGDSAAYFCASYGQVAGTYEQYFGPGTRLTVT.

The chain recombines TRBV29-1 with TRBJ2-7; 7 bases align to TRBD2. The CDR3 consists of 13 residues. Germline values: CDR1 SQVTM, CDR2 ANQGSEA. V was pared by 6 bases and J by 3 bases, with 8 bases of the junction left unmatched. The CDR3 is CSVIGLVVYEQYF. The CDR3 coding sequence is TGCAGCGTAATCGGACTAGTCGTCTACGAGCAGTACTTC.

Only one count was recorded for this clone. The rearrangement uses TRBV18 and TRBJ1-3; D might be TRBD1 (6 bases). CDR3 length equals 15 residues. Germline V lookup: CDR1 KGHSH, CDR2 LQKENI. The V end was cut by 3 bases, the J end by 3 bases, with 12 bases between. This CDR3 reads CASSPSGGFGNTIYF. In nucleotides, the CDR3 is TGTGCCAGCTCACCGTCGGGGGGCTTTGGAAACACCATATATTTT.

The genes are TRBV11-1 and TRBJ1-5; D gene ambiguous. The CDR3 has 13 residues. Trimming stripped 2 bases from V and 0 bases from J, with 2 bases between. From germline, CDR1 is SGHAT and CDR2 FQDESV (reference sequence). CDR3 amino acids: CASSLLSNQPQHF. CDR3 coding DNA: TGTGCCAGCAGCTTACTTAGCAATCAGCCCCAGCATTTT.

The chain combines TRBV30 with TRBJ1-4; 9 bases fit TRBD1. Germline V gives CDR1 GTSNPN, CDR2 SVGIG (reference sequence). The CDR3 runs 13 residues. After removal of 5 bases from V and 8 bases from J, the junction contained 6 bases not matched to a gene. The CDR3 loop is CAWHRGQEEKLFF. The CDR3 DNA is TGTGCCTGGCACAGGGGGCAGGAGGAAAAACTGTTTTTT.

This chain connects TRBV7-9 to TRBJ2-1, with TRBD2 matching 10 bases. The ends lost 5 bases at V and 4 bases at J; junction bases unmatched: 8. The CDR3 spans 16 residues. Germline CDR1 reads SEHNR; CDR2 reads FQNEAQ (reference sequence). DNA for the CDR3: TGTGCCAGCAGCCCCCGCGGACTAGCGGAGTACAATGAGCAGTTCTTC. As protein: CASSPRGLAEYNEQFF.

The chain combines TRBV5-4 with TRBJ2-3, with D perhaps matching TRBD1 (6 bases). Germline V CDR1 and CDR2: SGHNT, YYREEE (reference sequence). The CDR3 runs to 14 residues. Trimming removed 4 bases from V and 4 bases from J, with 13 bases in between. This chain's CDR3 is CASSLRTDADTQYF. The CDR3 nucleotides are TGTGCCAGCAGCCTTAGGACAGATGCAGATACGCAGTATTTT. Full variable domain (missing parts from reference TRBV5-4 and TRBJ2-3): ETGVTQSPTHLIKTRGQQVTLRCSSQSGHNTVSWYQQALGQGPQFIFQYYREEENGRGNFPPRFSGLQFPNYSSELNVNALELDDSALYLCASSLRTDADTQYFGPGTRLTVL.

The chain recombines TRBV6-5 with TRBJ2-1; 10 bases line up with TRBD2. Germline V gene sequence: CDR1 MNHEY, CDR2 SVGAGI. The V segment lost 7 bases and the J segment 4 bases; nucleotides outside the gene matches: 7. The CDR3 spans 15 residues. The CDR3: CASNRGTSAYNEQFF. The CDR3 coding sequence is TGTGCCAGCAATCGCGGGACTAGCGCATACAATGAGCAGTTCTTC.

This sequence joins TRBV3-1 (or the pseudogene TRBV3-2) and TRBJ1-1; the D gene is possibly TRBD1 (6 bases). This CDR3 spans 17 amino acids. The germline CDR1 and CDR2 sequences are LGHDT and YNNKEL (reference sequence). V dropped 2 bases and J dropped 0 bases, with 16 bases sitting between them. In DNA, the CDR3 is TGTGCCAGCAGCCAAAGGGGGGGCTTACCGATGAACACTGAAGCTTTCTTT. Translating it yields CASSQRGGLPMNTEAFF.

The chain combines TRBV4-3 with TRBJ2-7; 9 bases map to TRBD2. Germline V gene lookup returns CDR1 LGHNA and CDR2 YSLEER. V lost 4 bases to trimming and J lost 3 bases; unmatched junction nucleotides: 10. This CDR3 is built from 16 residues. The CDR3 DNA sequence: TGCGCCAGCAGCCCAGATCGGCTAGCGGGGTACTACGAGCAGTACTTC. It specifies CASSPDRLAGYYEQYF.

The chain links TRBV4-1 to TRBJ1-5, with D uncertain. This CDR3 comprises 14 residues. Deletions cut 4 bases from V and 10 bases from J, with 17 bases between. Germline lookup yields CDR1 MGHRA and CDR2 YSYEKL. The CDR3 region has the DNA TGCGCCAGCAGCCCTAGATTTGGCGGGGAACCCCAGCATTTT. It is translated as CASSPRFGGEPQHF.

The chain employs TRBV5-6 and TRBJ2-7; D ambiguous. CDR3 length: 12 residues. Germline CDR1 reads SGHDT; CDR2 reads YYEEEE. The V end lost 0 bases, the J end lost 4 bases, and 5 bases lay between the germline ends. The CDR3 loop is CASSLAPYEQYF. CDR3 nucleotides: TGTGCCAGCAGCTTGGCCCCATACGAGCAGTACTTC. Filled out from reference TRBV5-6 and TRBJ2-7, the complete variable domain reads DAGVTQSPTHLIKTRGQQVTLRCSPKSGHDTVSWYQQALGQGPQFIFQYYEEEERQRGNFPDRFSGHQFPNYSSELNVNALLLGDSALYLCASSLAPYEQYFGPGTRLTVT.

This chain links TRBV24-1 with TRBJ2-7; tentative D call: TRBD2 (5 bases). CDR1 is KGHDR, CDR2 SFDVKD, per germline. Between the trimmed V and J ends, which lost 8 bases and 0 bases, there was a span of 7 bases. The CDR3 covers 12 residues. DNA for the CDR3: TGTGCCACCATGGGAGCCTCCTACGAGCAGTACTTC. Translating it yields CATMGASYEQYF.

The genes are TRBV4-1 and TRBJ2-7; maybe TRBD1 (5 bases). V lost 3 bases to trimming and J lost 4 bases, with 16 bases between them. Germline assignment: CDR1 MGHRA and CDR2 YSYEKL. CDR3 length: 15 residues. CDR3 sequence: CASSHLQGNRYEQYF. The CDR3 DNA reads as TGCGCCAGCAGCCACCTCCAGGGAAATCGGTACGAGCAGTACTTC.

This chain joins TRBV28 and TRBJ1-5; TRBD1 aligns across 7 bases. This CDR3 comprises 13 residues. CDR1 is MDHEN, CDR2 SYDVKM, per germline. Unmatched junction bases numbered 9, after V lost 5 bases and J lost 11 bases. CDR3 bases: TGTGCCAGCAGTCCCGACAGGGTTCTTACCCAGCATTTT. Its translation: CASSPDRVLTQHF.

The chain has TRBV6-2 or TRBV6-3 and TRBJ2-7; TRBD2 matches 9 bases. With V trimmed by 0 bases and J by 2 bases, 5 bases remained unmatched. Germline V gene sequence: CDR1 MNHEY, CDR2 SVGEGT. The CDR3 contains 16 residues. The CDR3 protein is CASSYSKLAGPYEQYF. The CDR3 coding sequence is TGTGCCAGCAGTTACTCGAAACTAGCGGGTCCCTACGAGCAGTACTTC.

V and J are TRBV11-2 and TRBJ1-3; D unclear. There are 16 residues in the CDR3. Germline loops: CDR1 SGHAT, CDR2 FQNNGV. V was pared by 3 bases and J by 4 bases, with 16 bases between. In nucleotides, the CDR3 is TGTGCCAGCAGCTTCCCAAGTAGCTCCGGCGGAAACACCATATATTTT. Translating it yields CASSFPSSSGGNTIYF.

The chain links TRBV4-2 to TRBJ2-7; TRBD1 matches 9 bases. The CDR3 contains 15 residues. V gave up 0 bases and J gave up 3 bases; unmatched junction bases: 3. The germline V gene has CDR1 LGHNA and CDR2 YNFKEQ. The CDR3 region has the DNA TGTGCCAGCAGCCAAGACGAGACAGGGGGCTACGAGCAGTACTTC. Its protein product is CASSQDETGGYEQYF.

The CDR3 sequence is CASGGLAGEGETQYF. DNA of the CDR3: TGTGCCAGCGGAGGACTAGCGGGAGAGGGGGAGACCCAGTACTTC. This chain connects TRBV5-6 to TRBJ2-5, with 13 bases aligning to TRBD2. J lost 5 bases, V lost 7 bases, and 8 bases had no gene match. The CDR3 has 15 residues. Germline CDR1 is SGHDT and CDR2 is YYEEEE. The full variable domain, its missing parts supplied by reference TRBV5-6 and TRBJ2-5, is DAGVTQSPTHLIKTRGQQVTLRCSPKSGHDTVSWYQQALGQGPQFIFQYYEEEERQRGNFPDRFSGHQFPNYSSELNVNALLLGDSALYLCASGGLAGEGETQYFGPGTRLLVL.

V and J are TRBV7-2 and TRBJ2-3, with D possibly being TRBD1 (6 bases). With 5 bases removed from V and 2 bases from J, the gap between germline ends came to 17 bases. Germline V gene lookup returns CDR1 SGHTA and CDR2 FQGNSA. The CDR3 runs 16 residues. DNA of the CDR3: TGTGCCAGCAGCCCCTTGGGTGGGGGCTACACAGATACGCAGTATTTT. Amino acids: CASSPLGGGYTDTQYF.

The V call is TRBV28, the J call TRBJ2-7; D is possibly TRBD2 (5 bases). CDR1 and CDR2 from the germline V gene are MDHEN and SYDVKM. The CDR3 consists of 16 residues. V lost 4 bases to trimming and J lost 5 bases, with 21 bases between them. CDR3 residues: CASSSTRAGVRNEQYF. The CDR3 DNA follows: TGTGCCAGCAGTTCAACCCGGGCCGGGGTAAGGAACGAGCAGTACTTC.